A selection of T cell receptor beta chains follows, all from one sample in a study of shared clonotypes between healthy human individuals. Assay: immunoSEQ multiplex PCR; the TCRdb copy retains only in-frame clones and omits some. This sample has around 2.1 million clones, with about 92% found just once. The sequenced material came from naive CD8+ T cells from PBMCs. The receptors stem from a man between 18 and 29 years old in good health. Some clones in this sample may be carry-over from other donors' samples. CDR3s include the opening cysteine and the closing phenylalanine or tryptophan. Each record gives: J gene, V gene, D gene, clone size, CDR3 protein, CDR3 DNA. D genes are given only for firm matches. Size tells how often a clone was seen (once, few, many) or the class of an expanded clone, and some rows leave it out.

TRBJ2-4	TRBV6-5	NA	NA	CASSPGWSENIQYF	TGTGCCAGCAGTCCCGGATGGTCTGAAAACATTCAGTACTTC
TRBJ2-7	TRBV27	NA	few	CASSLLGAYEQYF	TGTGCCAGCAGTTTGTTAGGGGCCTACGAGCAGTACTTC
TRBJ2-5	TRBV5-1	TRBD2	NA	CASSLDAGGGETQYF	TGCGCCAGCAGCCTCGATGCGGGAGGTGGGGAGACCCAGTACTTC
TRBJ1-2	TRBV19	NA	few	CASSIRMGQLGAYGYTF	TGTGCCAGTAGTATTCGTATGGGCCAACTTGGGGCCTATGGCTACACCTTC
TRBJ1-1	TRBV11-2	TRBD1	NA	CASRTGVVTEAFF	TGTGCCAGCAGGACAGGGGTAGTGACTGAAGCTTTCTTT
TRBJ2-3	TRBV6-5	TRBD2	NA	CASSTLAGSTDTQYF	TGTGCCAGCAGCACCCTAGCGGGGAGCACAGATACGCAGTATTTT
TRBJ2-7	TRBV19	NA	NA	CASSMVSSSYEQYF	TGTGCCAGTAGTATGGTCAGTTCCTCCTACGAGCAGTACTTC
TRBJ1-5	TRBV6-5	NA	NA	CASSYSQAYSNQPQHF	TGTGCCAGCAGTTACTCTCAGGCTTATAGCAATCAGCCCCAGCATTTT
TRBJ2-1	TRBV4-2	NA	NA	CASSQVFPEIYYNEQFF	TGTGCCAGCAGCCAAGTTTTCCCGGAGATCTACTACAATGAGCAGTTCTTC
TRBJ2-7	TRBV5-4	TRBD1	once	CASSLSGTGGSFYEQYF	TGTGCCAGCAGCTTGTCCGGGACAGGGGGCTCGTTCTACGAGCAGTACTTC
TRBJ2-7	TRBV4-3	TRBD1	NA	CASSQGLKRQGRAEQYF	TGCGCCAGCAGCCAGGGTCTTAAGAGACAGGGAAGGGCCGAGCAGTACTTC
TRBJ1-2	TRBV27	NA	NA	CASSLRGGYGYTF	TGTGCCAGCAGTTTAAGGGGAGGATATGGCTACACCTTC
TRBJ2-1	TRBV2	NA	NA	CASSQPGSDNEQFF	TGTGCCAGCAGTCAGCCGGGATCCGACAATGAGCAGTTCTTC
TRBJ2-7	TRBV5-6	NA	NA	CASSSGLRLIF	TGTGCCAGCAGCTCCGGACTAAGACTCATCTTC
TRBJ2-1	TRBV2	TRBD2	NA	CASSDSGGSGSSYNEQFF	TGTGCCAGCAGCGATAGTGGGGGTAGCGGGAGCTCCTACAATGAGCAGTTCTTC
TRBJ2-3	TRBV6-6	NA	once	CASRPSVQGTDTQYF	TGTGCCAGCAGACCCTCGGTCCAGGGGACAGATACGCAGTATTTT
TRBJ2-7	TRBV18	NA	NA	CASSPPVSYEQYF	TGTGCCAGCTCACCCCCTGTTTCCTACGAGCAGTACTTC
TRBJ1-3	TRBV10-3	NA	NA	CATEDRPRSGNTIYF	TGTGCCACCGAAGACAGGCCTCGCTCTGGAAACACCATATATTTT
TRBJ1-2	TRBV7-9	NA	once	CASENPGGGRNGYTF	TGTGCCAGCGAAAACCCGGGCGGGGGGCGAAATGGCTACACCTTC
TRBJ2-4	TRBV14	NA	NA	CASSYWTENIQYF	TGTGCCAGCAGCTATTGGACAGAAAACATTCAGTACTTC
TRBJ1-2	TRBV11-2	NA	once	CASSLQGSGNYGYTF	TGTGCCAGCAGCTTACAGGGGTCGGGAAACTATGGCTACACCTTC
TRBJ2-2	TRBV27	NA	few	CASSPDSTGELFF	TGTGCCAGCAGTCCAGACAGCACCGGGGAGCTGTTTTTT
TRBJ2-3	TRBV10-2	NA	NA	CASRFPGTDTQYF	TGCGCCAGCAGATTCCCCGGCACAGATACGCAGTATTTT
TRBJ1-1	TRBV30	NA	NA	CAWTLMGGTEAFF	TGTGCCTGGACCCTAATGGGCGGCACTGAAGCTTTCTTT
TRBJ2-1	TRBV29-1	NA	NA	CTFLRGSYNEQFF	TGCACCTTCCTCAGGGGTTCCTACAATGAGCAGTTCTTC
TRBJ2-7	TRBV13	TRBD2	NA	CASSPRRGEQYF	TGTGCCAGCAGCCCCCGGCGGGGGGAGCAGTACTTC